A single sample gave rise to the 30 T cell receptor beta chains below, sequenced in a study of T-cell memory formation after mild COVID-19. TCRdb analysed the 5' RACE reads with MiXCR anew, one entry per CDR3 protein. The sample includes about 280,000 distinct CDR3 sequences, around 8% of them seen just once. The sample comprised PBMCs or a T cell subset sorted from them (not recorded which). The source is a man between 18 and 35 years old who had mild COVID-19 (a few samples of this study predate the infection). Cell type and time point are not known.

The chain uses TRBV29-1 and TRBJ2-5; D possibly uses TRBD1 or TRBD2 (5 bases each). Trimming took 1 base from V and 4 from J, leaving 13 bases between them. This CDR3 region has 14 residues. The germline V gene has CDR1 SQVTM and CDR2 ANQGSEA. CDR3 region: CSVEASGDRETQYF. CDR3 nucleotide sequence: TGCAGCGTTGAAGCCTCCGGGGACCGAGAGACCCAGTACTTC.

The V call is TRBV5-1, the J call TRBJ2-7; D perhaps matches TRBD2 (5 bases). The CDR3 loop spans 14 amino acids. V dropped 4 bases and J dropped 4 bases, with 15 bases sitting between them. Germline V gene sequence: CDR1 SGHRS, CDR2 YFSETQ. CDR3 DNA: TGCGCCAGCAGCCGGGGAAGTCCGGAATACGAGCAGTACTTC. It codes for CASSRGSPEYEQYF.

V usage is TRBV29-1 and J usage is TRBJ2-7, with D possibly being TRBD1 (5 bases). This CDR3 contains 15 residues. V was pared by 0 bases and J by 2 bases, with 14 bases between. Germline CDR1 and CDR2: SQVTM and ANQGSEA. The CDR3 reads CSVEDQGSQPYEQYF. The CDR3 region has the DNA TGCAGCGTTGAAGATCAGGGCTCACAACCCTACGAGCAGTACTTC.

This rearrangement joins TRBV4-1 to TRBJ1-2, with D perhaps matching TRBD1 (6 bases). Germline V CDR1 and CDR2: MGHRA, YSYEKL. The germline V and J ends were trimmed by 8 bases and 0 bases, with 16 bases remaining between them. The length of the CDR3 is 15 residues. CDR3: CASSQPAGANYGYTF. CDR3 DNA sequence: TGCGCCAGCTCCCAACCTGCAGGGGCTAACTATGGCTACACCTTC.

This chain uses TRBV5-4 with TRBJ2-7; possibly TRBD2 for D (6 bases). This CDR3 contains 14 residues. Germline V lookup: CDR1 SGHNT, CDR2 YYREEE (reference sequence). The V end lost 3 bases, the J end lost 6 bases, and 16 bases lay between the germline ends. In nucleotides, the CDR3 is TGTGCCAGCAGCTGGGAGGACTCCCGGGGCGAGCAGTACTTC. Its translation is CASSWEDSRGEQYF.

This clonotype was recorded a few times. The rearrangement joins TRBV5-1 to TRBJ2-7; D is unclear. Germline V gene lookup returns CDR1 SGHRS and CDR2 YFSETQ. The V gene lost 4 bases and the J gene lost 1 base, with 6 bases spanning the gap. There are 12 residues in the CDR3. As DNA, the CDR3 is TGCGCCAGCAGCAAGGTTTCCTACGAGCAGTACTTC. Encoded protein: CASSKVSYEQYF.

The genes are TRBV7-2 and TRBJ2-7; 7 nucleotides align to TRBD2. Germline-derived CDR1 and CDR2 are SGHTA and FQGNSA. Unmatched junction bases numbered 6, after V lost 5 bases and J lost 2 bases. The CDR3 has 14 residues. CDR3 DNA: TGTGCCAGCAGCGCCGGGACTAACACCTACGAGCAGTACTTC. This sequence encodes CASSAGTNTYEQYF. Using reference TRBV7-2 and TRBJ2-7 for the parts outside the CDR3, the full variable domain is GAGVSQSPSNKVTEKGKDVELRCDPISGHTALYWYRQSLGQGLEFLIYFQGNSAPDKSGLPSDRFSAERTGGSVSTLTIQRTQQEDSAVYLCASSAGTNTYEQYFGPGTRLTVT.

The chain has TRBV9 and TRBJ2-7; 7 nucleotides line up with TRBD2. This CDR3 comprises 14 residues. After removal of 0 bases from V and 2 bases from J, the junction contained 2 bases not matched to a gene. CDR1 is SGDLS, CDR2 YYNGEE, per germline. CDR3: CASSVDGGTYEQYF. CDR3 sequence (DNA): TGTGCCAGCAGCGTAGACGGGGGGACCTACGAGCAGTACTTC.

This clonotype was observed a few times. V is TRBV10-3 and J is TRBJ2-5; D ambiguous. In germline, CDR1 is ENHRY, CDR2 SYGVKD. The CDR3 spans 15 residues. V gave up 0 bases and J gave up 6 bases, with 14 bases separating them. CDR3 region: CAISESRSGRKTQYF. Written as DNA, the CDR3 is TGTGCCATCAGTGAGTCGAGGTCTGGTAGGAAGACCCAGTACTTC.

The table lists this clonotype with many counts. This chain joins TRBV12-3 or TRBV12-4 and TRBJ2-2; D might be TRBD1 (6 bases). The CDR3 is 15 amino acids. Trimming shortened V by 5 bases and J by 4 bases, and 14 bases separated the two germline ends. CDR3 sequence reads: CASSPWTVSTGELFF. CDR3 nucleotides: TGTGCCAGCAGTCCTTGGACAGTTTCCACCGGGGAGCTGTTTTTT.

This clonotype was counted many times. The CDR3 nucleotides are TGTGCCAGCAAAAAAAGTGAAAAACTGTTTTTT. Residues: CASKKSEKLFF. The J gene is TRBJ1-4, the V gene TRBV12-3 or TRBV12-4; D gene unclear. V lost 7 bases to trimming and J lost 7 bases, with 7 bases between them. The CDR3 loop spans 11 amino acids.

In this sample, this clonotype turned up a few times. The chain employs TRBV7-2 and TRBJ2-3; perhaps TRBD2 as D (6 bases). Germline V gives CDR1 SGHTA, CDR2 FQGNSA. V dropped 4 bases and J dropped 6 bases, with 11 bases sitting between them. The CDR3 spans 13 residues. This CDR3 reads CASSYLGGDTQYF. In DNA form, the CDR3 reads TGTGCCAGCAGCTACCTAGGAGGGGATACGCAGTATTTT.

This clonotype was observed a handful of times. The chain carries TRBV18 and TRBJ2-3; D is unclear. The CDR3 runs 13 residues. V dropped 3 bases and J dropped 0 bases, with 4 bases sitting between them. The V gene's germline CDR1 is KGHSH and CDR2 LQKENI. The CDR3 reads CASSPSSTDTQYF. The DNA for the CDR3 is TGTGCCAGCTCACCTTCTAGCACAGATACGCAGTATTTT.

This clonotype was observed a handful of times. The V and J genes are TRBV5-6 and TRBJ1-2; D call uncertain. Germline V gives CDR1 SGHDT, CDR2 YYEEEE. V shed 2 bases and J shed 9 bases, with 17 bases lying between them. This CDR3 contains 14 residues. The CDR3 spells CASSLVEEGSRYTF. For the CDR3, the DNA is TGTGCCAGCAGCTTAGTCGAGGAAGGCAGCCGCTACACCTTC.

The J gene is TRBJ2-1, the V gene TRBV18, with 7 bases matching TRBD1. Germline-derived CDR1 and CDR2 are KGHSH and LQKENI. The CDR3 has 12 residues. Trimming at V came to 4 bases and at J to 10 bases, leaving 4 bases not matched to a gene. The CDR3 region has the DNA TGTGCCAGCTCACGGTGGACAGGCGAGCAGTTCTTC. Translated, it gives CASSRWTGEQFF.

The CDR3 coding sequence is TGTGCCAGCAGCTTGTCGGAGGCTGGCTACACCTTC. It yields the protein CASSLSEAGYTF. The chain links TRBV5-6 to TRBJ1-2; no definite D call. CDR1 is SGHDT and CDR2 is YYEEEE in the germline V gene. The CDR3 has 12 residues. V was pared by 1 base and J by 7 bases, with 8 bases between.

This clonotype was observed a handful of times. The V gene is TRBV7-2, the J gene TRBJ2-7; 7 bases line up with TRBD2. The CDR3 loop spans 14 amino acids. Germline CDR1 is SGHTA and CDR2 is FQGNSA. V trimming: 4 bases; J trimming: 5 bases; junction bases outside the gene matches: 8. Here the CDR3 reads CASSSYSGRDEQYF. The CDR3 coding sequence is TGTGCCAGCAGCTCTTACTCAGGGAGGGACGAGCAGTACTTC.

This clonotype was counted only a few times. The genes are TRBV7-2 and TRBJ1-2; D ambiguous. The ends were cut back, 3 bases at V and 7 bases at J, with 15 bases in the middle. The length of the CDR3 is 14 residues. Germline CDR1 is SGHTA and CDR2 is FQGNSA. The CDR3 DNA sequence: TGTGCCAGCAGCTTGTCCGTGCCCGTGGGTGGCTACACCTTC. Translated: CASSLSVPVGGYTF. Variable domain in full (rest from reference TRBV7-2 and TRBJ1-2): GAGVSQSPSNKVTEKGKDVELRCDPISGHTALYWYRQSLGQGLEFLIYFQGNSAPDKSGLPSDRFSAERTGGSVSTLTIQRTQQEDSAVYLCASSLSVPVGGYTFGSGTRLTVV.

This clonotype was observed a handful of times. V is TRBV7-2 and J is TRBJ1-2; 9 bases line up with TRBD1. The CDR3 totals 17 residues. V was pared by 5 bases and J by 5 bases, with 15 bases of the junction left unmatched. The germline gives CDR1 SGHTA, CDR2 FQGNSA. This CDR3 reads CASSPDGTGQGRYGYTF. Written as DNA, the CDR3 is TGTGCCAGCAGCCCAGATGGGACCGGACAGGGGCGATATGGCTACACCTTC.

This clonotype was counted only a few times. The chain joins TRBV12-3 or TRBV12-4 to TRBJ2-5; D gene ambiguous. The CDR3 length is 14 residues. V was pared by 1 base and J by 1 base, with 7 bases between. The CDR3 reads CASSLGLVQETQYF. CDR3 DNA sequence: TGTGCCAGCAGTTTAGGGCTAGTCCAAGAGACCCAGTACTTC.

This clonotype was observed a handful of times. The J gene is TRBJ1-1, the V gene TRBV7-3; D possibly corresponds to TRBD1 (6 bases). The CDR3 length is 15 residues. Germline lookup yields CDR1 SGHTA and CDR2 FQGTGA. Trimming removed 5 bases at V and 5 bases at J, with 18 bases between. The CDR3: CASSLSGASPTEAFF. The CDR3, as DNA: TGTGCCAGCAGCCTCTCGGGGGCCAGCCCTACTGAAGCTTTCTTT.

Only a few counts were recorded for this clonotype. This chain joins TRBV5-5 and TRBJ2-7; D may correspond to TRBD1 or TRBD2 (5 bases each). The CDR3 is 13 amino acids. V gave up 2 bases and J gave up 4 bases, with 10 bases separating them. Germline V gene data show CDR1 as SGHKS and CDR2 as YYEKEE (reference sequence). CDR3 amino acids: CASSFRDGYEQYF. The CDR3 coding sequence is TGTGCCAGCAGCTTCCGGGACGGGTACGAGCAGTACTTC.

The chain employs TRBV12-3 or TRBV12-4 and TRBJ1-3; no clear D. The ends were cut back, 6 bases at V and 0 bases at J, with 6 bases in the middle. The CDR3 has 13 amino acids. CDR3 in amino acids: CASRPPSGNTIYF. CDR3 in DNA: TGTGCCAGCAGGCCACCCTCTGGAAACACCATATATTTT.

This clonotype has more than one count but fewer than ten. The CDR3 protein is CATMAGRLTDTQYF. The CDR3 nucleotides are TGTGCCACCATGGCCGGGCGACTGACAGATACGCAGTATTTT. The V gene is TRBV15, the J gene TRBJ2-3; no reliable D call. Germline CDR1 reads LNHNV; CDR2 reads YYDKDF (reference sequence). V lost 7 bases, J lost 3 bases, and 14 bases lay in between. The CDR3 extends over 14 amino acids.

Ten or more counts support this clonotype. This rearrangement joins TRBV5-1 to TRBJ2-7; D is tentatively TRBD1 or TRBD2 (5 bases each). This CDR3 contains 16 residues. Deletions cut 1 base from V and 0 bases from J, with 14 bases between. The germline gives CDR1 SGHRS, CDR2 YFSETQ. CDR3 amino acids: CASSLTGRTRSYEQYF. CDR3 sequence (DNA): TGCGCCAGCAGCTTGACGGGACGAACCCGCTCCTACGAGCAGTACTTC. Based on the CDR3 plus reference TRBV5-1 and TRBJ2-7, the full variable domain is KAGVTQTPRYLIKTRGQQVTLSCSPISGHRSVSWYQQTPGQGLQFLFEYFSETQRNKGNFPGRFSGRQFSNSRSEMNVSTLELGDSALYLCASSLTGRTRSYEQYFGPGTRLTVT.

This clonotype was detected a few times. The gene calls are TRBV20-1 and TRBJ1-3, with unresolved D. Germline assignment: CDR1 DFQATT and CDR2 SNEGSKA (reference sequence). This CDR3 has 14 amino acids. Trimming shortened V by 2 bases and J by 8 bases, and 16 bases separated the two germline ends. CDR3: CSARPARLLHTIYF. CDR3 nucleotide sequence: TGCAGTGCTAGACCGGCTCGGCTGCTCCACACCATATATTTT.

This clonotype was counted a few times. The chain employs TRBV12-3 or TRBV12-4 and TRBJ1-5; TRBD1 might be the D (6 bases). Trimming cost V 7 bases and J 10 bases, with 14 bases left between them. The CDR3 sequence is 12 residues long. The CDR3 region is CASIPTGGPQHF. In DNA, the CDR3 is TGTGCCAGCATCCCAACGGGGGGCCCCCAGCATTTT.

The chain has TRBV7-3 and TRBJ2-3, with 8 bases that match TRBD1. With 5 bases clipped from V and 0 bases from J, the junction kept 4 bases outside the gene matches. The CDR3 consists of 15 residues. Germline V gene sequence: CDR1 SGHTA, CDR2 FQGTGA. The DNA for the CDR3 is TGTGCCAGCAGCGCAACAGGGGGTAGCACAGATACGCAGTATTTT. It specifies CASSATGGSTDTQYF.

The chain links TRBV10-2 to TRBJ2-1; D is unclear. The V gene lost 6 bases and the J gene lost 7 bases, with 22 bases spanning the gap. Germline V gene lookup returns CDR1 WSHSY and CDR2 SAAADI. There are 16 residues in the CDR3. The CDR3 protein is CASSNGVLPLGNEQFF. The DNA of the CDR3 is TGCGCCAGCAGCAATGGGGTACTCCCCCTCGGTAATGAGCAGTTCTTC.

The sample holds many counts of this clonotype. DNA for the CDR3: TGCGCCAGCAGACCACGACCTGGACCCACAGATACGCAGTATTTT. It codes for CASRPRPGPTDTQYF. J is TRBJ2-3 and V is TRBV5-1; D not resolved. The V end was cut by 5 bases, the J end by 2 bases, with 15 bases between. The CDR3 is 15 residues long. Germline lookup yields CDR1 SGHRS and CDR2 YFSETQ.